This T cell receptor (beta chain) derives from a study of shared T cell receptors in the human thymus. Assay: immunoSEQ multiplex PCR; the TCRdb copy retains only in-frame clones and omits some. The sample yields around 730,000 clones, 80% to 90% seen once. CDR3 length: 18 amino acids. Germline CDR1 is SGHRS and CDR2 is YFSETQ. The V segment lost 4 bases and the J segment 3 bases; nucleotides outside the gene matches: 18. In this sample, this clone turned up a few times. These data were also reused for a study on human thymus T cells. As reported in that work: Healthy Finnish infants having corrective surgery for congenital heart defects served as donors. Thymic samples were excised during corrective heart operations. V and J gene usage appeared biased in thymic and blood repertoires.

Material for sequencing was thymocytes. The TCR was taken from a girl in the first two years of life with a congenital heart defect. The chain has TRBV5-1 and TRBJ1-1; TRBD1 aligns across 7 bases. This CDR3 is CASSVGDGSRQGDTEAFF. The CDR3 DNA is TGCGCCAGCAGCGTTGGGGACGGCAGCCGACAGGGCGACACTGAAGCTTTCTTT.